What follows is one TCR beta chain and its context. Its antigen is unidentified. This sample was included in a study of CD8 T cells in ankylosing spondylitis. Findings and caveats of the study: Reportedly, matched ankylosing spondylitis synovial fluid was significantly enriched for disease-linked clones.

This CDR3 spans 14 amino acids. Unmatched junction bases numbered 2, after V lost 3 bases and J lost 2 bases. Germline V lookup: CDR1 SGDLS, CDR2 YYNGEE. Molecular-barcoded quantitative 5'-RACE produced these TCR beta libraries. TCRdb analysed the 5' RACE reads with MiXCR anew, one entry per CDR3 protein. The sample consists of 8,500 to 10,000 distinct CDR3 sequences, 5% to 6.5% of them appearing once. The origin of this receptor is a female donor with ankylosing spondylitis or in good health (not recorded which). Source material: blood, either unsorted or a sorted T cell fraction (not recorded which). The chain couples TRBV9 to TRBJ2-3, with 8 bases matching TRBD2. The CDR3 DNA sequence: TGTGCCAGCAGCGGTAGCGGGGACACAGATACGCAGTATTTT. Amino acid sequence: CASSGSGDTDTQYF.